These 4 T cell receptor beta chains originate from one sample sequenced in a study of Tregs in tolerant kidney transplant recipients. Some clones are missing from TCRdb's copy, which holds only in-frame ones; the method was immunoSEQ multiplex PCR. The sample lists some 64,000 clones, under 98% occurring once. The specimen comprised Tregs from blood, sampled before the transplant. The receptors come from a human donor who received a combined kidney and bone marrow transplant.

V is TRBV18 and J is TRBJ2-1, with 7 bases that match TRBD2. CDR1 KGHSH and CDR2 LQKENI come from the germline V gene. The CDR3 is made up of 19 amino acids. The J segment lost 9 bases and the V segment lost 3 bases, leaving 23 bases of the junction unmatched. The CDR3 reads CASSPSIVLRTRGAGEQFF. The CDR3 nucleotides are TGTGCCAGCTCACCTTCAATAGTCCTCAGGACTAGAGGGGCGGGTGAGCAGTTCTTC. Filled out from reference TRBV18 and TRBJ2-1, the complete variable domain reads NAGVMQNPRHLVRRRGQEARLRCSPMKGHSHVYWYRQLPEEGLKFMVYLQKENIIDESGMPKERFSAEFPKEGPSILRIQQVVRGDSAAYFCASSPSIVLRTRGAGEQFFGPGTRLTVL.

The chain has TRBV7-2 and TRBJ2-5, with 11 bases matching TRBD2. V shed 3 bases and J 4 bases; nucleotides not matched to a gene: 7. There are 16 residues in the CDR3. Germline CDR1 reads SGHTA; CDR2 reads FQGNSA. CDR3 coding DNA: TGTGCCAGCAGCTTCTTAGCGGGAGGGCCCGGAGAGACCCAGTACTTC. It encodes CASSFLAGGPGETQYF.

This sequence joins TRBV27 and TRBJ2-1, with a weak D call TRBD1 (5 bases). V was cut by 7 bases and J by 14 bases, with 18 bases left in between. The CDR3 sequence is 12 residues long. CDR1 is MNHEY and CDR2 is SMNVEV in the germline V gene (reference sequence). CDR3 in amino acids: CASISWALGEFF. For the CDR3, the DNA is TGTGCCAGCATTAGTTGGGCGTTAGGGGAGTTCTTC.

V and J are TRBV15 and TRBJ2-2; weak D call: TRBD1 (6 bases). With 2 bases removed from V and 3 bases from J, the gap between germline ends came to 10 bases. CDR3 length: 15 amino acids. Per the germline V gene, CDR1 is LNHNV and CDR2 is YYDKDF (reference sequence). In DNA form, the CDR3 reads TGTGCCACCAGCAGACTCCCAGGGGACACCGGGGAGCTGTTTTTT. This encodes CATSRLPGDTGELFF.